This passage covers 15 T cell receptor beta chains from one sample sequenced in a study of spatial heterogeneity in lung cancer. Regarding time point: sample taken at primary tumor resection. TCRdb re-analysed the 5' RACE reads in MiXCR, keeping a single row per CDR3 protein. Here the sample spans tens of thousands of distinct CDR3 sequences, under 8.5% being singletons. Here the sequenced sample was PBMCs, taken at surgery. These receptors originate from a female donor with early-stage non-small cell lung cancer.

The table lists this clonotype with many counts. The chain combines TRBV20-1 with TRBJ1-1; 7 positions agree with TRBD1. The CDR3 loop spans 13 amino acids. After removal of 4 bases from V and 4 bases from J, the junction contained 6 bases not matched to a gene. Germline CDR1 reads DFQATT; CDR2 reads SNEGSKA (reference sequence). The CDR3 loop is CSAIGQVLTEAFF. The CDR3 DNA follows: TGCAGTGCTATTGGACAGGTGCTCACTGAAGCTTTCTTT.

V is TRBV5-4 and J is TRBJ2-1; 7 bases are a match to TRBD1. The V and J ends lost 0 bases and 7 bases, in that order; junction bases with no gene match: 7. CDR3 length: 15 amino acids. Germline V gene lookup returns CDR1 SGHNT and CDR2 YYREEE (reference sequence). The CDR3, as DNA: TGTGCCAGCAGCTTGGAGGGGGCTAGAGCAAATGAGCAGTTCTTC. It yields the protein CASSLEGARANEQFF.

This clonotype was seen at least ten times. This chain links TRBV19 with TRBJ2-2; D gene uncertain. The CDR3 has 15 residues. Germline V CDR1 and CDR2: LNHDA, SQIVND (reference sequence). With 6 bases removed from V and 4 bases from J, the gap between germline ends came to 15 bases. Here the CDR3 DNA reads TGTGCCAGTAGGGGCCCTGCCCGATCCACCGGGGAGCTGTTTTTT. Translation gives CASRGPARSTGELFF.

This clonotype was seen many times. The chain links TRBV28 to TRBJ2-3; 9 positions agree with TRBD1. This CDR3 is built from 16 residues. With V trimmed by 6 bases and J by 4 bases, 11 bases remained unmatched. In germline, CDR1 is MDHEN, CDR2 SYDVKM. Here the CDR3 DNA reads TGTGCCAGCAGCCAAGGGACAGGGCAGGGGTCAGATACGCAGTATTTT. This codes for CASSQGTGQGSDTQYF.

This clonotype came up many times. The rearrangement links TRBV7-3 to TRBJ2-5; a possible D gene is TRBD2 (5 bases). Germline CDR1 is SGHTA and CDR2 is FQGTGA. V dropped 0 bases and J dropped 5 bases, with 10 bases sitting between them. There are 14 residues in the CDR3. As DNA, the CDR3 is TGTGCCAGCAGCTTAACTGGAGGTGGGGAGACCCAGTACTTC. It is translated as CASSLTGGGETQYF.

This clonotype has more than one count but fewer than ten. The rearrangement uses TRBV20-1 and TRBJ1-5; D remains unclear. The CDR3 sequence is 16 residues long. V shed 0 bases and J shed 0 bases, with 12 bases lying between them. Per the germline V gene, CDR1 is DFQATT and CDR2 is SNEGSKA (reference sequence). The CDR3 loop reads CSARDFRTVSNQPQHF. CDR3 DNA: TGCAGTGCTAGAGATTTCAGAACCGTTAGCAATCAGCCCCAGCATTTT.

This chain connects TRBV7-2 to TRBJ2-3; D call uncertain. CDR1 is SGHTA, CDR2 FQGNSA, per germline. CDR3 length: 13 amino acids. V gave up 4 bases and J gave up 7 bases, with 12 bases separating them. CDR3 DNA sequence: TGTGCCAGCAGCTCGACGAGCTGGCATACGCAGTATTTT. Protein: CASSSTSWHTQYF.

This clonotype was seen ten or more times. As DNA, the CDR3 is TGTGCTAGTGGCGGGTCCGAAGGAGAGACCCAGTACTTC. Translation: CASGGSEGETQYF. The V gene is TRBV12-5, the J gene TRBJ2-5; D uncertain. Deletions cut 6 bases from V and 4 bases from J, with 12 bases between. The length of the CDR3 is 13 residues. CDR1 LGHNT and CDR2 FRNRAP come from the germline V gene.

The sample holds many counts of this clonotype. CDR3 nucleotides: TGTGCCAGCAGCGAACCCGGGACTCCAAAGCAGTACTTC. Protein product: CASSEPGTPKQYF. The chain joins TRBV6-6 to TRBJ2-7; D might be TRBD2 (6 bases). From germline, CDR1 is MNHNY and CDR2 SVGAGI (reference sequence). V lost 6 bases, J lost 8 bases, and 17 bases lay in between. The CDR3 is 13 residues long.

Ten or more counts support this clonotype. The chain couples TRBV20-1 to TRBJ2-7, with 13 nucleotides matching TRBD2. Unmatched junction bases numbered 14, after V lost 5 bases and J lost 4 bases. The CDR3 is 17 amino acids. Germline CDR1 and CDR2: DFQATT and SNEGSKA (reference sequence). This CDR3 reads CSALGLAGVTPRYEQYF. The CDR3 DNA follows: TGCAGTGCTCTCGGACTAGCGGGAGTTACCCCAAGATACGAGCAGTACTTC.

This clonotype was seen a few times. Written as DNA, the CDR3 is TGCGCCAGCAGCTTCCTTAGCGGGATTAACACCGGGGAGCTGTTTTTT. Translation gives CASSFLSGINTGELFF. The V gene is TRBV5-1, the J gene TRBJ2-2; 8 bases align to TRBD2. The V gene's germline CDR1 is SGHRS and CDR2 YFSETQ. The CDR3 has 16 residues. J gave up 2 bases and V 2 bases, and 5 bases lay outside the gene matches.

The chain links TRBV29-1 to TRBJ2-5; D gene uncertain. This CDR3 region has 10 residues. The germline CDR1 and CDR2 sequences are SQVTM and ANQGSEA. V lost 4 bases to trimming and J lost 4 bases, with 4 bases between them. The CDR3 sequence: CSVGGETQYF. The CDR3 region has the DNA TGCAGCGTTGGTGGAGAGACCCAGTACTTC.

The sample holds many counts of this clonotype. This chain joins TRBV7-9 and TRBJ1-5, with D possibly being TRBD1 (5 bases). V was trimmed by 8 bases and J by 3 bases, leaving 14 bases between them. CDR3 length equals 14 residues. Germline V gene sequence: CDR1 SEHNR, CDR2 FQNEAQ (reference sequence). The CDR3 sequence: CASGQGWINQPQHF. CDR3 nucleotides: TGTGCCAGCGGGCAGGGATGGATCAATCAGCCCCAGCATTTT.

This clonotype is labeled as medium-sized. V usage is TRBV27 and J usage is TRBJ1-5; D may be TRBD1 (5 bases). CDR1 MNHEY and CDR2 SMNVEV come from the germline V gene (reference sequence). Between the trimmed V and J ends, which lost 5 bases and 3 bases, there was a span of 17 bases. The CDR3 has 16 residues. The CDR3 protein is CASSAYRTGPNQPQHF. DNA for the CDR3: TGTGCCAGCAGTGCCTATCGTACGGGGCCCAATCAGCCCCAGCATTTT.

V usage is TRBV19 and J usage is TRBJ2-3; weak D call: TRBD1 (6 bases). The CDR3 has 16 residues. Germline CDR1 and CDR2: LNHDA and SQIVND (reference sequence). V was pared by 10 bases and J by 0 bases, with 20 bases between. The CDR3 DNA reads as TGTGCCACTTTGGGGGCTGCCGTTACTAGCACAGATACGCAGTATTTT. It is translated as CATLGAAVTSTDTQYF. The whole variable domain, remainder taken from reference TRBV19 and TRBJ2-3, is DGGITQSPKYLFRKEGQNVTLSCEQNLNHDAMYWYRQDPGQGLRLIYYSQIVNDFQKGDIAEGYSVSREKKESFPLTVTSAQKNPTAFYLCATLGAAVTSTDTQYFGPGTRLTVL.